This T cell receptor beta chain was captured by sequencing in a study of shared clonotypes between healthy human individuals. The length of the CDR3 is 15 residues. CDR1 SGHRS and CDR2 YFSETQ come from the germline V gene. The V and J ends lost 0 bases and 2 bases respectively, with 8 bases between them. TCRdb's table, derived via immunoSEQ multiplex PCR, lists solely in-frame clones and lacks some. The repertoire holds hundreds of thousands of clones, with approximately 73% as singletons. Sequencing input: memory CD4+ T cells sorted from blood. This sample's subset: CD45RA-negative fraction. The TCR originated in a woman aged 25 to 39 in good health. V and J are TRBV5-1 and TRBJ1-4; tentative D call: TRBD1 (5 bases). CDR3 sequence reads: CASSLGGFTNEKLFF. CDR3 nucleotides: TGCGCCAGCAGCTTGGGGGGCTTCACTAATGAAAAACTGTTTTTT.